The 5 T cell receptor beta chains below come from one sample, sequenced in a study of T cell repertoires in cytomegalovirus infection. TCRdb passed the reads through MiXCR, listing each CDR3 protein once. The profile shows roughly 640,000 distinct CDR3 sequences, roughly a quarter of them singletons. Sequencing was carried out using CD8+ T cells from PBMCs. Every receptor here comes from a human donor in good health (CMV status not recorded). Some clones in this sample may be carry-over from other donors' samples.

The sample holds a few counts of this clonotype. The chain couples TRBV20-1 to TRBJ2-1; 8 bases align to TRBD2. J gave up 7 bases and V 1 base, and 6 bases lay outside the gene matches. The CDR3 totals 14 residues. The germline V gene has CDR1 DFQATT and CDR2 SNEGSKA (reference sequence). As DNA, the CDR3 is TGCAGTGCTAGAGCAAGCGGGGGTGGTAATGAGCAGTTCTTC. Translation gives CSARASGGGNEQFF.

This clonotype was recorded a few times. This rearrangement joins TRBV2 to TRBJ2-2; no firm D call. Looked up from germline, CDR1 is SNHLY and CDR2 is FYNNEI. The V end was cut by 10 bases, the J end by 1 base, with 4 bases between. There are 11 residues in the CDR3. CDR3 nucleotides: TGTGCCACCGGGAACACCGGGGAGCTGTTTTTT. As protein: CATGNTGELFF. The variable domain in full, with the rest retrieved from reference TRBV2 and TRBJ2-2, is EPEVTQTPSHQVTQMGQEVILRCVPISNHLYFYWYRQILGQKVEFLVSFYNNEISEKSEIFDDQFSVERPDGSNFTLKIRSTKLEDSAMYFCATGNTGELFFGEGSRLTVL.

The chain recombines TRBV7-9 with TRBJ2-1, with 11 bases fitting TRBD2. Per germline, CDR1 SEHNR and CDR2 FQNEAQ (reference sequence). The CDR3 covers 15 residues. The trim removed 6 bases at V and 7 bases at J, leaving 8 bases unmatched. CDR3 amino acids: CASSLGASGRNEQFF. CDR3 DNA sequence: TGTGCCAGCAGTCTCGGGGCTAGCGGGAGGAATGAGCAGTTCTTC.

V is TRBV20-1 and J is TRBJ2-1, with unresolved D. The CDR3 has 12 amino acids. Germline values: CDR1 DFQATT, CDR2 SNEGSKA (reference sequence). V was clipped by 0 bases and J by 9 bases, with 9 bases between them. This chain's CDR3 is CSARDVGFEQFF. The CDR3 nucleotides are TGCAGTGCTAGAGATGTAGGATTTGAGCAGTTCTTC.

The rearrangement uses TRBV11-2 and TRBJ2-3; TRBD2 matches 9 bases. The CDR3 length is 18 residues. The V gene's germline CDR1 is SGHAT and CDR2 FQNNGV. The trim removed 0 bases at V and 0 bases at J, leaving 7 bases unmatched. The chain's CDR3 is CASSLEAGGFSSTDTQYF. The CDR3 nucleotides read TGTGCCAGCAGCTTAGAAGCGGGGGGCTTCTCCAGCACAGATACGCAGTATTTT.